Below are 28 T cell receptor beta chains sequenced from a single sample in a study of CD8 T cells in ankylosing spondylitis. From the 5' RACE reads, TCRdb called clonotypes with MiXCR, one entry per CDR3 protein. The profile shows about 160,000 distinct CDR3 sequences, around a tenth of them singletons. The sample comprised blood, either unsorted or a sorted T cell fraction (not recorded which). These receptor sequences come from a female donor with ankylosing spondylitis or in good health (not recorded which).

This clonotype showed up just a few times. The chain employs TRBV20-1 and TRBJ2-3, with D possibly matching TRBD1 (5 bases). The germline V gene encodes CDR1 DFQATT and CDR2 SNEGSKA (reference sequence). V lost 5 bases, J lost 10 bases, and 19 bases lay in between. There are 13 residues in the CDR3. CDR3 amino acids: CSAPEWGEVSQYF. In nucleotides, the CDR3 is TGCAGTGCTCCAGAGTGGGGCGAAGTTTCGCAGTATTTT.

V and J are TRBV6-1 and TRBJ2-1, with unresolved D. The CDR3 runs 14 residues. Germline V gene lookup returns CDR1 MNHNS and CDR2 SASEGT. V was pared by 6 bases and J by 8 bases, with 17 bases between. The chain's CDR3 is CASRPPGRYDEQFF. The CDR3 nucleotides read TGTGCCAGCAGACCCCCGGGCAGGTACGATGAGCAGTTCTTC.

DNA of the CDR3: TGTGCCAGCAGTTACTCTGGGACTAGCGGGAGTGATGAGCAGTTCTTC. It encodes CASSYSGTSGSDEQFF. The chain joins TRBV6-5 to TRBJ2-1; 14 nucleotides align to TRBD2. After removal of 0 bases from V and 8 bases from J, the junction contained 3 bases not matched to a gene. Germline values: CDR1 MNHEY, CDR2 SVGAGI. This CDR3 is 16 amino acids long.

The rearrangement uses TRBV28 and TRBJ2-7; the match to TRBD2 covers 11 bases. The CDR3 covers 13 residues. V was clipped by 6 bases and J by 5 bases; unmatched bases: 3. Germline CDR1 reads MDHEN; CDR2 reads SYDVKM. The CDR3 coding sequence is TGTGCCAGCAGCTCGGGACTAGCGGACGAGCAGTACTTC. It translates to CASSSGLADEQYF.

The chain carries TRBV20-1 and TRBJ2-5; the D is unclear. The CDR3 runs to 14 residues. Between the trimmed V and J ends, which lost 0 bases and 7 bases, there was a span of 15 bases. Germline V lookup: CDR1 DFQATT, CDR2 SNEGSKA (reference sequence). Here the CDR3 DNA reads TGCAGTGCTAGAGATAGAGCCGGGCGAGGGACCCAGTACTTC. This codes for CSARDRAGRGTQYF.

This clonotype showed up just a few times. This chain joins TRBV5-1 and TRBJ1-2; 8 nucleotides align to TRBD1. V shed 3 bases, J shed 4 bases, and the junction held 8 bases outside the gene matches. Germline assignment: CDR1 SGHRS and CDR2 YFSETQ. The CDR3 length is 15 residues. The DNA of the CDR3 is TGCGCCAGCAGCTCAGCCGGGACAGGATTCTATGGCTACACCTTC. It specifies CASSSAGTGFYGYTF.

The chain couples TRBV2 to TRBJ2-1; the match to TRBD1 covers 10 bases. The V and J ends lost 4 bases and 6 bases, in that order; junction bases with no gene match: 3. This CDR3 is built from 14 residues. Germline lookup yields CDR1 SNHLY and CDR2 FYNNEI. In nucleotides, the CDR3 is TGTGCCAGCAGTGTAGGGACAGGGGCCAATGAGCAGTTCTTC. Its translation is CASSVGTGANEQFF.

This clonotype was seen a few times. The chain has TRBV14 and TRBJ2-3; D is perhaps TRBD1 or TRBD2 (5 bases each). Looked up from germline, CDR1 is SGHDN and CDR2 is FVKESK. The CDR3 loop spans 15 amino acids. Trimming stripped 4 bases from V and 6 bases from J, with 17 bases between. The CDR3 loop reads CASSPTGTFRDTQYF. The CDR3 bases are TGTGCCAGCAGCCCCACCGGGACCTTCAGGGATACGCAGTATTTT.

Only a few counts were recorded for this clonotype. This chain joins TRBV20-1 and TRBJ2-3; D unresolved. The CDR3 has 15 amino acids. The ends were cut back, 0 bases at V and 6 bases at J, with 16 bases in the middle. Germline CDR1 and CDR2: DFQATT and SNEGSKA (reference sequence). The CDR3 DNA sequence: TGCAGTGCTAGAGATAGGGTCATAGACCTGGATACGCAGTATTTT. Protein: CSARDRVIDLDTQYF.

This clonotype was seen many times. The V gene is TRBV3-1, the J gene TRBJ2-1; 8 nucleotides match TRBD1. This CDR3 has 16 amino acids. Germline assignment: CDR1 LGHDT and CDR2 YNNKEL (reference sequence). After removal of 1 base from V and 6 bases from J, the junction contained 8 bases not matched to a gene. The CDR3 here is CASSQVQGGHPNEQFF. In DNA, the CDR3 is TGTGCCAGCAGCCAAGTACAGGGGGGACATCCCAATGAGCAGTTCTTC.

This clonotype was observed a handful of times. The chain uses TRBV3-1 and TRBJ2-3; D not certain. Trimming removed 3 bases at V and 0 bases at J, with 7 bases between. The V gene's germline CDR1 is LGHDT and CDR2 YNNKEL (reference sequence). The CDR3 loop spans 14 amino acids. The CDR3, as DNA: TGTGCCAGCAGCCAGGAAACTAGCACAGATACGCAGTATTTT. Translation: CASSQETSTDTQYF.

This clonotype has just a few counts. The chain uses TRBV27 and TRBJ1-4, with D perhaps matching TRBD1 (5 bases). The CDR3 runs 15 residues. Germline CDR1 is MNHEY and CDR2 is SMNVEV (reference sequence). Trimming took off 6 bases at V and 4 bases at J, with 15 bases between the two ends. The CDR3 nucleotides read TGTGCCAGCAGAGCTCGAGGGACGGATAATGAAAAACTGTTTTTT. This gives the protein CASRARGTDNEKLFF.

This clonotype was observed a few times. The chain has TRBV27 and TRBJ1-5, with a tentative D call TRBD1 (5 bases). Looked up from germline, CDR1 is MNHEY and CDR2 is SMNVEV (reference sequence). The ends were cut back, 1 base at V and 5 bases at J, with 12 bases in the middle. There are 15 residues in the CDR3. The CDR3 DNA sequence: TGTGCCAGCAGTTTATTCGGCGGGGGGGATCAGCCCCAGCATTTT. This gives the protein CASSLFGGGDQPQHF.

The chain carries TRBV4-3 and TRBJ2-7; D is perhaps TRBD2 (5 bases). The CDR3 extends over 13 amino acids. The germline CDR1 and CDR2 sequences are LGHNA and YSLEER. V was pared by 4 bases and J by 3 bases, with 10 bases between. The CDR3 loop is CASSPAGGYEQYF. Here the CDR3 DNA reads TGCGCCAGCAGCCCGGCGGGCGGCTACGAGCAGTACTTC.

The CDR3 region has the DNA TGTGCCAGCAGTTTAGGAAGCGGGAGGGCCCACGAGCAGTACTTC. This codes for CASSLGSGRAHEQYF. This chain links TRBV27 with TRBJ2-7; 10 bases fit TRBD2. The CDR3 totals 15 residues. The germline CDR1 and CDR2 sequences are MNHEY and SMNVEV (reference sequence). After removal of 2 bases from V and 5 bases from J, the junction contained 6 bases not matched to a gene.

The V call is TRBV5-6, the J call TRBJ2-3; D not resolved. CDR1 and CDR2 from the germline V gene are SGHDT and YYEEEE. The CDR3 contains 12 residues. V was pared by 4 bases and J by 6 bases, with 9 bases between. CDR3 DNA: TGTGCCAGCAGCCGAGAACTGGATACGCAGTATTTT. Protein: CASSRELDTQYF.

In this sample, this clonotype turned up many times. The rearrangement joins TRBV20-1 to TRBJ2-7, with D maybe TRBD2 (5 bases). Trimming shortened V by 6 bases and J by 2 bases, and 17 bases separated the two germline ends. This CDR3 region has 14 residues. CDR1 DFQATT and CDR2 SNEGSKA come from the germline V gene (reference sequence). The chain's CDR3 is CSARGAEPAYEQYF. In nucleotides, the CDR3 is TGCAGTGCCCGTGGAGCGGAGCCCGCCTACGAGCAGTACTTC.

This clonotype was picked up a small number of times. This chain joins TRBV20-1 and TRBJ1-2; D gene uncertain. The germline V and J ends were trimmed by 6 bases and 5 bases, with 22 bases remaining between them. This CDR3 has 15 amino acids. The germline gives CDR1 DFQATT, CDR2 SNEGSKA (reference sequence). CDR3 bases: TGCAGTGCCCCCCCCGGGATCACCGAAGGGTATGGCTACACCTTC. Protein sequence: CSAPPGITEGYGYTF.

In its sample, this clonotype was seen many times. The CDR3 bases are TGTGCCAGTAGTATCCGGACACAAAACACCGGGGAGCTGTTTTTT. It codes for CASSIRTQNTGELFF. V is TRBV19 and J is TRBJ2-2, with D perhaps TRBD1 (5 bases). CDR1 is LNHDA and CDR2 is SQIVND in the germline V gene (reference sequence). Trimming cost V 3 bases and J 2 bases, with 10 bases left between them. The length of the CDR3 is 15 residues.

This clonotype was seen at least ten times. The chain is built from TRBV5-1 and TRBJ2-5; D might be TRBD2 (6 bases). The CDR3 sequence is 17 residues long. CDR1 and CDR2 (germline): SGHRS, YFSETQ. Trimming took off 0 bases at V and 1 base at J, with 16 bases between the two ends. As DNA, the CDR3 is TGCGCCAGCAGCTTGGCCGAGATAGCGGAGTTCCAAGAGACCCAGTACTTC. Protein product: CASSLAEIAEFQETQYF.

The chain combines TRBV14 with TRBJ2-1; D is possibly TRBD1 (6 bases). CDR1 is SGHDN and CDR2 is FVKESK in the germline V gene. The V end was cut by 6 bases, the J end by 4 bases, with 10 bases between. This CDR3 spans 13 amino acids. The CDR3 sequence is CASRLDSYNEQFF. Written as DNA, the CDR3 is TGTGCCAGCAGGCTGGACAGTTACAATGAGCAGTTCTTC.

The chain has TRBV23-1 and TRBJ2-1, with 12 bases identical to TRBD1. TRBV23-1 is recorded as an ORF, its role being uncertain. Trimming removed 6 bases from V and 0 bases from J; junction bases left unmatched: 15. The CDR3 runs 20 residues. The CDR3 reads CASSQDLGQGAKSSYNEQFF. CDR3 bases: TGCGCCAGCAGCCAAGATTTGGGACAGGGGGCAAAGAGCTCCTACAATGAGCAGTTCTTC.

The chain combines TRBV5-1 with TRBJ2-1; D is ambiguous. The CDR3 totals 13 residues. Germline CDR1 and CDR2: SGHRS and YFSETQ. Trimming shortened V by 5 bases and J by 8 bases, and 14 bases separated the two germline ends. The CDR3 DNA sequence: TGCGCCAGCAGAACGCAGCCTGGCTATGAGCAGTTCTTC. Translating gives CASRTQPGYEQFF.

Only a few counts were recorded for this clonotype. The gene calls are TRBV28 and TRBJ1-4; D gene unclear. This CDR3 is 14 amino acids long. Looked up from germline, CDR1 is MDHEN and CDR2 is SYDVKM. V lost 7 bases and J lost 6, with 15 bases in between. DNA for the CDR3: TGTGCCAGCATCCTCCGGGATTCGGATGAAAAACTGTTTTTT. Its protein product is CASILRDSDEKLFF.

This CDR3 is CASSLRTEAIEAFF. CDR3 sequence (DNA): TGTGCCAGCAGCTTAAGAACGGAGGCCATTGAAGCTTTCTTT. V usage is TRBV7-2 and J usage is TRBJ1-1; D gene uncertain. CDR3 size: 14 residues. V was cut by 2 bases and J by 7 bases, with 14 bases left in between. Germline V gene sequence: CDR1 SGHTA, CDR2 FQGNSA.

CDR3 bases: TGTGCCAGCAGACCTGCGGAAGGGACTTCCTCCTACGAGCAGTACTTC. Protein product: CASRPAEGTSSYEQYF. The chain employs TRBV7-8 and TRBJ2-7; the D gene is possibly TRBD2 (6 bases). The germline V gene has CDR1 SGHVS and CDR2 FQNEAQ. The length of the CDR3 is 16 residues. V was trimmed by 6 bases and J by 0 bases, leaving 18 bases between them.

This chain links TRBV9 with TRBJ2-1, with D perhaps TRBD2 (6 bases). The CDR3 contains 14 residues. The germline V gene encodes CDR1 SGDLS and CDR2 YYNGEE. Trimming removed 4 bases at V and 8 bases at J, with 16 bases between. CDR3 DNA: TGTGCCAGCAGCCCCGGGAGCGTAGGGTATGAGCAGTTCTTC. Protein sequence: CASSPGSVGYEQFF.

This clonotype was recorded many times. The chain is built from TRBV5-6 and TRBJ1-2; D is perhaps TRBD1 (5 bases). With 2 bases removed from V and 4 bases from J, the gap between germline ends came to 18 bases. Per germline, CDR1 SGHDT and CDR2 YYEEEE. The CDR3 consists of 16 residues. Here the CDR3 DNA reads TGTGCCAGCAGCTTCGATACGGACATGTCGGGCTATGGCTACACCTTC. Translation gives CASSFDTDMSGYGYTF.